A single sample is the source of the 12 T cell receptor beta chains below, sequenced in a study of blood T cell repertoires in COVID-19. Only in-frame clones appear in the TCRdb table, and some are missing; sequencing was by immunoSEQ multiplex PCR. The sample has more than 400,000 clones, roughly 88% seen once; the top ten hold more than 0.55%. What was sequenced was PBMCs or T cells enriched from blood (not recorded which). These receptors were collected from a man aged 18-30 years who had recovered from COVID-19.

The chain uses TRBV2 and TRBJ1-4, with D perhaps matching TRBD1 (5 bases). The CDR3 consists of 15 residues. V shed 8 bases and J shed 5 bases, with 18 bases lying between them. Germline V CDR1 and CDR2: SNHLY, FYNNEI. The CDR3 coding sequence is TGTGCCAGCGCCGGGGGGGGGATATCAAATGAAAAACTGTTTTTT. Its translation: CASAGGGISNEKLFF.

The chain carries TRBV18 and TRBJ2-3, with D uncertain. Germline lookup yields CDR1 KGHSH and CDR2 LQKENI. The germline V and J ends were trimmed by 3 bases and 1 base, with 8 bases remaining between them. CDR3 length: 14 residues. The CDR3 spells CASSPPVRTDTQYF. As DNA, the CDR3 is TGTGCCAGCTCACCTCCCGTCCGCACAGATACGCAGTATTTT.

The chain joins TRBV29-1 to TRBJ1-1, with D unresolved. The V and J ends lost 4 bases and 2 bases respectively, with 17 bases between them. From germline, CDR1 is SQVTM and CDR2 ANQGSEA. CDR3 length: 15 amino acids. As DNA, the CDR3 is TGCAGCGTTGCCTTTCTAGGAAAGCTTAACACTGAAGCTTTCTTT. The encoded protein is CSVAFLGKLNTEAFF.

This clone was detected only once. The chain couples TRBV7-9 to TRBJ2-1, with TRBD2 as a possible D gene (5 bases). CDR1 is SEHNR and CDR2 is FQNEAQ in the germline V gene (reference sequence). V lost 4 bases and J lost 0, with 10 bases in between. The CDR3 is made up of 15 amino acids. CDR3 amino acids: CASSSDGGSYNEQFF. CDR3 in DNA: TGTGCCAGCAGCTCCGACGGAGGCTCCTACAATGAGCAGTTCTTC.

This chain's CDR3 is CASSQTPGGDGGYTF. The DNA of the CDR3 is TGCGCCAGCAGTCAGACCCCGGGGGGGGATGGTGGCTACACCTTC. The rearrangement joins TRBV4-1 to TRBJ1-2; D possibly corresponds to TRBD1 (5 bases). Between the trimmed V and J ends, which lost 6 bases and 7 bases, there was a span of 21 bases. The germline V gene has CDR1 MGHRA and CDR2 YSYEKL. This CDR3 has 15 residues.

This clone was seen at least ten times. J is TRBJ2-7 and V is TRBV2; TRBD1 agrees at 8 bases. The CDR3 spans 14 residues. Germline lookup yields CDR1 SNHLY and CDR2 FYNNEI. V shed 9 bases, J shed 7 bases, and the junction held 14 bases outside the gene matches. This CDR3 is CASGGTGSKREQYF. The CDR3 DNA reads as TGTGCCAGTGGGGGGACAGGCTCAAAGAGGGAGCAGTACTTC. Full variable domain (remainder filled in from reference TRBV2 and TRBJ2-7): EPEVTQTPSHQVTQMGQEVILRCVPISNHLYFYWYRQILGQKVEFLVSFYNNEISEKSEIFDDQFSVERPDGSNFTLKIRSTKLEDSAMYFCASGGTGSKREQYFGPGTRLTVT.

The chain uses TRBV19 and TRBJ1-2, with D perhaps TRBD1 (6 bases). Trimming took off 6 bases at V and 0 bases at J, with 14 bases between the two ends. The CDR3 contains 15 residues. The germline V gene encodes CDR1 LNHDA and CDR2 SQIVND (reference sequence). CDR3 region: CASSPGGHSNYGYTF. The CDR3 coding sequence is TGTGCCAGTAGCCCTGGGGGACATTCTAACTATGGCTACACCTTC. Full variable domain (outside the CDR3, taken from reference TRBV19 and TRBJ1-2): DGGITQSPKYLFRKEGQNVTLSCEQNLNHDAMYWYRQDPGQGLRLIYYSQIVNDFQKGDIAEGYSVSREKKESFPLTVTSAQKNPTAFYLCASSPGGHSNYGYTFGSGTRLTVV.

The chain combines TRBV27 with TRBJ1-3; perhaps TRBD1 as D (5 bases). This CDR3 region has 19 residues. V dropped 4 bases and J dropped 2 bases, with 24 bases sitting between them. Germline V CDR1 and CDR2: MNHEY, SMNVEV (reference sequence). The CDR3 DNA follows: TGTGCCAGCAGTTCCCGCGGCCGGTGGGGGGGGTCCCCTGGAAACACCATATATTTT. It yields the protein CASSSRGRWGGSPGNTIYF.

This clone was recorded only once. CDR3 residues: CASSMKSGGNSNQPQHF. CDR3 coding DNA: TGTGCCAGTAGTATGAAGTCCGGGGGTAATAGCAATCAGCCCCAGCATTTT. The chain is built from TRBV19 and TRBJ1-5; D may be TRBD1 (5 bases). There are 17 residues in the CDR3. The V gene's germline CDR1 is LNHDA and CDR2 SQIVND (reference sequence). Trimming removed 3 bases at V and 0 bases at J, with 15 bases between.

The V and J genes are TRBV27 and TRBJ2-1; D gene uncertain. Trimming left V 8 bases short and J 8 bases short, with 13 bases between. This CDR3 is 12 amino acids long. CDR1 and CDR2 from the germline V gene are MNHEY and SMNVEV (reference sequence). In DNA, the CDR3 is TGTGCCAGCGCGTTAGGTGGGCATGAGCAGTTCTTC. Its protein product is CASALGGHEQFF.

The chain links TRBV7-9 to TRBJ1-1, with D hard to call. V gave up 3 bases and J gave up 4 bases, with 6 bases separating them. Germline CDR1 is SEHNR and CDR2 is FQNEAQ (reference sequence). This CDR3 comprises 12 residues. CDR3 bases: TGTGCCAGCAGCTTTCTAGTCACTGAAGCTTTCTTT. Its translation: CASSFLVTEAFF.

Concerning this clone itself: Different DNA sequences within this sample yield the same CDR3. This rearrangement joins TRBV11-3 to TRBJ1-3; a weak D match, TRBD1 (5 bases). The CDR3 is 15 amino acids. The V gene's germline CDR1 is SGHNT and CDR2 YENEEA. V lost 2 bases and J 0 bases, leaving 8 bases between the germline ends. The CDR3 DNA reads TGTGCCAGCAGCTTACTGGGGGGCTCTGGAAACACCATATATTTT. Protein: CASSLLGGSGNTIYF.